A selection of T cell receptor beta chains follows, all from one sample in a study of molecular identifiers for immune sequencing clone quantification. TCRdb re-called the PCR reads through MiXCR, storing one row per CDR3 protein. The table includes roughly 86,000 distinct CDR3 sequences, around 20% detected once. Sequencing input: naive CD8+ T cells from blood, with Jurkat cell RNA spiked in. The origin of the receptors is a human donor in good health. Some libraries in this study had Jurkat cell RNA spiked in. Each CDR3 is given with its conserved first and last residue. A D gene is named only where the DNA matches it firmly. Not every row has a clone size; where given, it reads once, few, many or a size class.

d_call	v_call	j_call	clone_size	cdr3_nt	cdr3_aa
TRBD1	TRBV27	TRBJ2-1	few	TGTGCCAGCACCCAACCCATTCCCGGGACAGGTCTCTCCCACAATGAGCAGTTCTTC	CASTQPIPGTGLSHNEQFF
-	TRBV5-5	TRBJ2-1	many	TGTGCCAGCAGCCTCGACAGATTCTACAATGAGCAGTTCTTC	CASSLDRFYNEQFF
TRBD1	TRBV27	TRBJ1-5	few	TGTGCCAGCGGCAACAGGGGTGGCCCCAATCAGCCCCAGCATTTT	CASGNRGGPNQPQHF
-	TRBV30	TRBJ1-1	many	TGTGCCTGGGCGGACGGGCCGAACACTGAAGCTTTCTTT	CAWADGPNTEAFF
-	TRBV7-6	TRBJ1-1	many	TGTGCCAGCAGCCCCGGAAGATTTGAAGCTTTCTTT	CASSPGRFEAFF
TRBD1	TRBV6-5	TRBJ2-7	few	TGTGCCAGCAGTCATAACAGGGGCCGGATCGAGCAGTACTTC	CASSHNRGRIEQYF
TRBD1	TRBV12-3/TRBV12-4	TRBJ1-1	many	TGTGCCAGCAGCCGGACAGGGCCCGATATGAGCGGCACTGAAGCTTTCTTT	CASSRTGPDMSGTEAFF
-	TRBV7-9	TRBJ2-5	many	TGTGCCAGCAGCTTAGGGCTAGGAAATCAAGAGACCCAGTACTTC	CASSLGLGNQETQYF
-	TRBV7-9	TRBJ2-3	medium-sized	TGTGCCAGCAGCCCCCCTGACACAGATACGCAGTATTTT	CASSPPDTDTQYF
-	TRBV20-1	TRBJ2-3	many	TGCAGTGCGAAACATAGCACAGATACGCAGTATTTT	CSAKHSTDTQYF
-	TRBV5-5	TRBJ1-1	many	TGTGCCAGCAGCTCAACAGCAATGAACACTGAAGCTTTCTTT	CASSSTAMNTEAFF
TRBD2	TRBV5-4	TRBJ2-7	many	TGTGCCAGCAGTCCTAGCGGGCCCTCCTACGAGCAGTACTTC	CASSPSGPSYEQYF
TRBD2	TRBV7-9	TRBJ2-7	-	TGTGCCAGCAGCTCCCCGACCTCCTCGGGAGGGGGGCAGTATTTC	CASSSPTSSGGGQYF
-	TRBV20-1	TRBJ2-1	many	TGCAGTGCTAGAGAGAGTAGCGGAGACTACAATGAGCAGTTCTTC	CSARESSGDYNEQFF
-	TRBV12-3/TRBV12-4	TRBJ1-4	many	TGTGCCAGCAGTTTGGGCCTGTTTTCGGGGGGCACTAATGAAAAACTGTTTTTT	CASSLGLFSGGTNEKLFF
TRBD1	TRBV29-1	TRBJ2-2	many	TGCAGCGGGGGACAGGGTACGGCCGGGGAGCTGTTTTTT	CSGGQGTAGELFF
-	TRBV5-6	TRBJ2-7	many	TGTGCCAGCAGCGGAAACCCCTCCTACGAGCAGTACTTC	CASSGNPSYEQYF
-	TRBV12-3/TRBV12-4	TRBJ1-2	many	TGTGCCAGCAGTTTAATGCAGGCAACTAACTATGGCTACACCTTC	CASSLMQATNYGYTF
-	TRBV13	TRBJ2-3	many	TGTGCCAGCAGCTTAATGGTGGAGGCGGGGTCCCAAGATACGCAGTATTTT	CASSLMVEAGSQDTQYF
TRBD2	TRBV7-2	TRBJ2-3	many	TGTGCCAGCAGCTTAGTCGGCGGGAGGGCCGTAGATACGCAGTATTTT	CASSLVGGRAVDTQYF
-	TRBV27	TRBJ2-1	many	TGTGCCAGCAGTTTCAGGGACTCGGTTGTGTCGCGCCCCAACCCCAATGAGCAGTTCTTC	CASSFRDSVVSRPNPNEQFF
TRBD2	TRBV24-1	TRBJ2-2	many	TGTGCCACCAGTGCGCGGGGGGGGGCATCCACCGGGGAGCTGTTTTTT	CATSARGGASTGELFF
TRBD1	TRBV7-2	TRBJ2-1	many	TGTGCCAGCAGCTTAGGACAGGGGGATTACAATGAGCAGTTCTTC	CASSLGQGDYNEQFF
-	TRBV27	TRBJ2-5	many	TGTGCCAGCAGCGTTCGGGACCAAGAGACCCAGTACTTC	CASSVRDQETQYF
TRBD1	TRBV25-1	TRBJ2-7	many	TGTGCCAGCAGAACAGGGGATGTCTACGAGCAGTACTTC	CASRTGDVYEQYF
-	TRBV15	TRBJ2-7	few	TGTGCCACCAGCGTCGGACAAGGCTACGAGCAGTACTTC	CATSVGQGYEQYF
TRBD1	TRBV13	TRBJ2-3	many	TGTGCCAGCAGCTTAGAATTAGGCAGGCAGGGGGGCACAGATACGCAGTATTTT	CASSLELGRQGGTDTQYF
-	TRBV9	TRBJ2-7	many	TGTGCCAGCAGCGTTACGTCTAGGGGCCACCCTTACGAGCAGTACTTC	CASSVTSRGHPYEQYF
TRBD2	TRBV5-1	TRBJ2-5	many	TGCGCCAGCATCGGGGGACTAGCGGCACCTCAAGAGACCCAGTACTTC	CASIGGLAAPQETQYF
TRBD1	TRBV29-1	TRBJ1-5	many	TGCAACGTTGAACAGGGGGAAGCCCAGCATTTT	CNVEQGEAQHF
TRBD1	TRBV7-8	TRBJ2-3	many	TGTGCCAGCAGCCCTGACATGAGGGGGCCAGATACGCAGTATTTT	CASSPDMRGPDTQYF
-	TRBV7-9	TRBJ1-5	-	TGTGCCAGCGGCTTAGGGCAGGGTAGCTCTCAGCCCCAGCATTTT	CASGLGQGSSQPQHF
TRBD2	TRBV12-5	TRBJ2-3	many	TGTGCTAGTGGTTTAAATAGCGGGGGCACAGATACGCAGTATTTT	CASGLNSGGTDTQYF
-	TRBV19	TRBJ2-7	many	TGTGCCAGTAGTATTTTTGACCGGGGATACGAGCAGTACTTC	CASSIFDRGYEQYF
TRBD1	TRBV7-9	TRBJ1-1	-	TGTGCCAGCAGCTACGCAGGGGGCTACGAAGCTTTCTTT	CASSYAGGYEAFF
-	TRBV28	TRBJ2-7	many	TGTGCCAGCAGCTATGTCGGGATCTACGAGCAGTACTTC	CASSYVGIYEQYF
-	TRBV30	TRBJ2-7	many	TGTGCCTGGAATTCTGGGGGCATGATCTACGAGCAGTACTTC	CAWNSGGMIYEQYF
TRBD2	TRBV5-1	TRBJ2-7	many	TGCGCCAGCAGCTCCGGGACTAGCGCGACCTACGAGCAGTACTTC	CASSSGTSATYEQYF
-	TRBV7-3	TRBJ2-6	many	TGTGCCAGCAGGACCGGGACTCCCTCCTCTGGGGCCAACGTCCTGACTTTC	CASRTGTPSSGANVLTF
-	TRBV12-3/TRBV12-4	TRBJ2-6	-	TGTGCCAGCAATCTTTCTGGGGCCAACGTCCTGACTTTC	CASNLSGANVLTF
TRBD1	TRBV5-1	TRBJ1-4	many	TGCGCCAGCAGCTTGACACAGGGGACTAATGAAAAACTGTTTTTT	CASSLTQGTNEKLFF
-	TRBV6-2/TRBV6-3	TRBJ2-1	-	TGTGCCAGCAGCCCTACTCGTGAGGGTGAGCAGTTCTTC	CASSPTREGEQFF
-	TRBV19	TRBJ1-5	many	TGTGCCAGTAGTATTCTCGGACAAGCCTATTCGGGCAATCAGCCCCAGCATTTT	CASSILGQAYSGNQPQHF
-	TRBV4-3	TRBJ1-6	many	TGCGCCAGCAGCCAAAACAGAGATAATTCACCCCTCCACTTT	CASSQNRDNSPLHF
-	TRBV28	TRBJ2-6	many	TGTGCCAGCAGTCTAGGGACGTCTGGGGCCAACGTCCTGACTTTC	CASSLGTSGANVLTF
-	TRBV13	TRBJ2-7	many	TGTGCCAGCAGCTCCGGGGACGAGCAGTACTTC	CASSSGDEQYF
-	TRBV5-1	TRBJ2-3	many	TGCGCCAGCAGCTGGACGGATTTTGAGCAGTATTTT	CASSWTDFEQYF
-	TRBV20-1	TRBJ1-5	many	TGCAGTGCTGTACAGGGAGATTATCAGCCCCAGCATTTT	CSAVQGDYQPQHF
-	TRBV24-1	TRBJ2-1	many	TGTGCCACCAGTCGATACCAGAAAACCTACAATGAGCAGTTCTTC	CATSRYQKTYNEQFF
-	TRBV7-9	TRBJ2-3	many	TGTGCCAGCAGCAAGACTAGTTCAGAAGATACGCAGTATTTT	CASSKTSSEDTQYF
-	TRBV6-1	TRBJ2-1	many	TGTGCCAGCAAAATAGCGGCCGTACTAGACAATGAGCAGTTCTTC	CASKIAAVLDNEQFF
-	TRBV5-6	TRBJ2-7	-	TGTGCCAGCAGCTCCCGGACCGGCACCTCCTACGAGCAGTACTTC	CASSSRTGTSYEQYF
-	TRBV7-9	TRBJ2-7	many	TGTGCCAGCAGCTCGGTACAGGGACCACCCTACGAGCAGTACTTC	CASSSVQGPPYEQYF